This entry features one T cell receptor (beta chain) sequence. Its target is not known. The sample originates from a study of graft-versus-host responses after intestinal transplantation. Background on the study: Each transplant was multivisceral, liver-intestinal, or isolated intestinal.

Repertoires were generated with immunoSEQ multiplex PCR, while TCRdb's copy carries only in-frame clones and drops some. The sample carries tens of thousands of clones, around 95% recorded once. Study-level points and caveats: Some GvH clones appeared in ileal mucosa or blood before recipient bone marrow. Peak circulating GvH clone levels were associated with early post-transplant HvG declines.

Per germline, CDR1 MNHEY and CDR2 SVGAGI. CDR3 length equals 14 residues. J was trimmed by 7 bases and V by 0 bases; bases with no gene match: 0. J is TRBJ2-7 and V is TRBV6-5, with 13 bases identical to TRBD2. The specimen was unstimulated CD8+ T cells sorted from spleen or lymph node cells, collected before intestinal transplant. The clonotype was recovered from a human donor who received an intestinal transplant. CDR3 sequence reads: CASSYSGLAGEQYF. Written as DNA, the CDR3 is TGTGCCAGCAGTTACTCGGGACTAGCGGGAGAGCAGTACTTC.